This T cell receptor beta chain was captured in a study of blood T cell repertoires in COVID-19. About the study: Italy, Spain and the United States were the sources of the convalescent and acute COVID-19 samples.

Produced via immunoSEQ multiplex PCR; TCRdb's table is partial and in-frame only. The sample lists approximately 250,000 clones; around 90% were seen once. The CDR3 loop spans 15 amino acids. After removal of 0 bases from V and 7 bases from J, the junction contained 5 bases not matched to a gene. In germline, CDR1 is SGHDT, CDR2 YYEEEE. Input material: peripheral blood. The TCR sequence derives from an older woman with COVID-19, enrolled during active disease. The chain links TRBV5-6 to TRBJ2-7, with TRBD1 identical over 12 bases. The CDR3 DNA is TGTGCCAGCAGCTTGGTGGGACAGGGGGCGCGGGAGCAGTACTTC. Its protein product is CASSLVGQGAREQYF.